This T cell receptor beta chain originates from a study of blood T cells in healthy people across ages. Losses at the gene ends were 4 bases for V and 2 bases for J; bases not matched to a gene: 5. Germline V gene data show CDR1 as KGHDR and CDR2 as SFDVKD. The CDR3 is 15 amino acids. This clonotype showed up just a few times. With a J-beta primer mix and a sample-barcoded 5' primer, a second PCR ran about 6 to 11 cycles. Every cDNA molecule bore a tag from a template-switch adaptor containing 12 random nucleotides. From each sample, at least 3 million paired-end reads containing CDR3 were obtained. TCRdb passed the 5' RACE reads through MiXCR, listing each CDR3 protein once. Of 730,000 or so distinct CDR3 sequences in the sample, roughly two fifths were seen once.

Sequencing input: blood. The chain combines TRBV24-1 with TRBJ2-3, with 7 bases fitting TRBD1. This sequence originates from a woman in her sixties or seventies in good health. For the CDR3, the DNA is TGTGCCACCAGTGACGGACAGGATTTCACAGATACGCAGTATTTT. This translates into CATSDGQDFTDTQYF.